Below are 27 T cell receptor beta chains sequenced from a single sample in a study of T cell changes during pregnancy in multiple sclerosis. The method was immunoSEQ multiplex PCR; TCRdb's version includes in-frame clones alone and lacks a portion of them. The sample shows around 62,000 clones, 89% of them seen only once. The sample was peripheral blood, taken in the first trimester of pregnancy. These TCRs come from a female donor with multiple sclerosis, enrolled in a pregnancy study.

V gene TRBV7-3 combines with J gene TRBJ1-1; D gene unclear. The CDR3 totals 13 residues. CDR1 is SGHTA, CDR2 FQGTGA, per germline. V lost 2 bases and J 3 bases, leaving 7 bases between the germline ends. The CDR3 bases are TGTGCCAGCAGCTTACAGGCAGACACTGAAGCTTTCTTT. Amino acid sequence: CASSLQADTEAFF.

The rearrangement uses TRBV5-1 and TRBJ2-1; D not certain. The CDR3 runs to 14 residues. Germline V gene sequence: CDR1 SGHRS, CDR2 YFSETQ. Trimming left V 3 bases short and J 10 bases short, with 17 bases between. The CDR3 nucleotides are TGCGCCAGCAGCTCAACCACCAGAAGTTGGGAGCAGTTCTTC. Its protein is CASSSTTRSWEQFF. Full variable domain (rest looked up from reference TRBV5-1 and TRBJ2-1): KAGVTQTPRYLIKTRGQQVTLSCSPISGHRSVSWYQQTPGQGLQFLFEYFSETQRNKGNFPGRFSGRQFSNSRSEMNVSTLELGDSALYLCASSSTTRSWEQFFGPGTRLTVL.

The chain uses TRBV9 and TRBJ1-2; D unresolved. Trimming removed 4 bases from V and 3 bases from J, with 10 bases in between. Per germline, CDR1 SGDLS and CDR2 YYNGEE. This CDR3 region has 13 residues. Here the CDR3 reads CASSLESDYGYTF. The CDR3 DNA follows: TGTGCCAGCAGCCTTGAGAGCGACTATGGCTACACCTTC.

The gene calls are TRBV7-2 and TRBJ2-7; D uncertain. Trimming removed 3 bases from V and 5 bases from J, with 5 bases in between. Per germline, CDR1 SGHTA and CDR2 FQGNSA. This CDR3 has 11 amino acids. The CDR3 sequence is CASSFIDEQYF. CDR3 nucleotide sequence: TGTGCCAGCAGCTTTATCGACGAGCAGTACTTC.

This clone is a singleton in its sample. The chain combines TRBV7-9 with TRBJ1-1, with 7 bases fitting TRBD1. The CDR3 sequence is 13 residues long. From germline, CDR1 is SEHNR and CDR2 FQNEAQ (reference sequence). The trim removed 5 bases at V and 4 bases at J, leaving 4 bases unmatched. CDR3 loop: CASSPTGITEAFF. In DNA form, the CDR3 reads TGTGCCAGCAGCCCGACAGGGATCACTGAAGCTTTCTTT.

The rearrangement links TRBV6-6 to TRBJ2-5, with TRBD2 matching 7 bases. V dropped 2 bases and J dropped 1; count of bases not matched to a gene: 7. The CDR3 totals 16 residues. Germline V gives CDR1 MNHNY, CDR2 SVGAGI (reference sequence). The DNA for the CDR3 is TGTGCCAGCAGTTACCTCAGCGGACTAGGCCAAGAGACCCAGTACTTC. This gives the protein CASSYLSGLGQETQYF.

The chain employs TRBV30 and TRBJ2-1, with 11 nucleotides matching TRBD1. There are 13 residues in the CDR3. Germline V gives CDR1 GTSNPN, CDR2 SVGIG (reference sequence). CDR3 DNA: TGTACGGGACAGGGGGTTAATTACAATGAGCAGTTCTTC. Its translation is CTGQGVNYNEQFF.

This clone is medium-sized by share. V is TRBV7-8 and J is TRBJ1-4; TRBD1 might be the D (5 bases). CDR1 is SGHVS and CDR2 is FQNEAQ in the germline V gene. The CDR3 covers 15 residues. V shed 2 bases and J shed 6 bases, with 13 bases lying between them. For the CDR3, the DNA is TGTGCCAGCAGCTTACTCGAACAGGTGGATGAAAAACTGTTTTTT. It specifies CASSLLEQVDEKLFF.

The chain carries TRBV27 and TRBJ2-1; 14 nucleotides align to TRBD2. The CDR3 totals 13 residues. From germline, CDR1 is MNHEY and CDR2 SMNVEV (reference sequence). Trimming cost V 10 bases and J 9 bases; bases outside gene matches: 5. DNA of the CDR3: TGTGCCACCGGACTAGCGGGAGGAAGTGAGCAGTTCTTC. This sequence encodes CATGLAGGSEQFF.

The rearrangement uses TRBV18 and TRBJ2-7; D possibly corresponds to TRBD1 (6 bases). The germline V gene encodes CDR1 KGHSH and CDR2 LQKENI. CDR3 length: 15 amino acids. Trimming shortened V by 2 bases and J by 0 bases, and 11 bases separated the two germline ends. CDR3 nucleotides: TGTGCCAGCTCACCAGCCCAGGGGTACTCCTACGAGCAGTACTTC. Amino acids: CASSPAQGYSYEQYF.

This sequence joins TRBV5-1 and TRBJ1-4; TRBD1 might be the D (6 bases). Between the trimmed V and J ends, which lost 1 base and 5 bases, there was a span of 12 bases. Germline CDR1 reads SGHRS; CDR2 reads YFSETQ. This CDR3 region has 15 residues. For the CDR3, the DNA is TGCGCCAGCAGCTTGACAGGGCGTCAGAATGAAAAACTGTTTTTT. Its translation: CASSLTGRQNEKLFF.

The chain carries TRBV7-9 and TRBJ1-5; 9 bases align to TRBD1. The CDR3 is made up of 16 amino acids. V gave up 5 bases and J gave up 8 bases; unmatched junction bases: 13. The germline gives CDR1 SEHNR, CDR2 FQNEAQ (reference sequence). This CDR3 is CASSDSGQGGGKPQHF. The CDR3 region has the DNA TGTGCCAGCAGCGACTCGGGACAGGGAGGCGGGAAGCCCCAGCATTTT.

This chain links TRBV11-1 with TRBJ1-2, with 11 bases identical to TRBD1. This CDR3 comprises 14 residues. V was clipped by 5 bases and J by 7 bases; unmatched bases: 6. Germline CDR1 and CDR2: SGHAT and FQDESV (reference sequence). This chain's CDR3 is CASSPGQGAPGYTF. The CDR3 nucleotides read TGTGCCAGCAGCCCAGGACAGGGGGCGCCTGGCTACACCTTC.

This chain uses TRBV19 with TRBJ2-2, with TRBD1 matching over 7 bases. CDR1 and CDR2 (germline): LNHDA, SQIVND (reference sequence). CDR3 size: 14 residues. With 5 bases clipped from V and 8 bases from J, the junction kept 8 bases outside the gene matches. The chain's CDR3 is CASSFRTGRGELFF. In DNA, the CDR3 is TGTGCCAGTAGTTTCCGGACAGGTCGGGGGGAGCTGTTTTTT.

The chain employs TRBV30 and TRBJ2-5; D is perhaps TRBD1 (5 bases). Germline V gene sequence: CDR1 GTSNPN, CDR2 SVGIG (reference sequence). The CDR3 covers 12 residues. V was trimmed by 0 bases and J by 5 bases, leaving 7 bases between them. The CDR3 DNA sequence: TGTGCCTGGAGTGTAAACAGGGAGACCCAGTACTTC. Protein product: CAWSVNRETQYF.

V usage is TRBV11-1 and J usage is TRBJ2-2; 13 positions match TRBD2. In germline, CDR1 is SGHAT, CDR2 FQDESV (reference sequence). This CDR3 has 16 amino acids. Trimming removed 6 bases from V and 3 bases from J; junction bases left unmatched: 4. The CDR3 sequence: CASSTSGGADTGELFF. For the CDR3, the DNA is TGTGCCAGCAGTACTAGCGGGGGGGCCGACACCGGGGAGCTGTTTTTT. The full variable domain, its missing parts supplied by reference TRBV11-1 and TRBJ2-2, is EAEVAQSPRYKITEKSQAVAFWCDPISGHATLYWYRQILGQGPELLVQFQDESVVDDSQLPKDRFSAERLKGVDSTLKIQPAELGDSAMYLCASSTSGGADTGELFFGEGSRLTVL.

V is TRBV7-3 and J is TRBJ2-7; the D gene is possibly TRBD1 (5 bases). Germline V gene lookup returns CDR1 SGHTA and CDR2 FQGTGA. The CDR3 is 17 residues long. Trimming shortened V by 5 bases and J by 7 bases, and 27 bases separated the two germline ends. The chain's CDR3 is CASSPSGNPIGAWEQYF. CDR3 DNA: TGTGCCAGCAGCCCCTCGGGTAACCCTATAGGGGCTTGGGAGCAGTACTTC.

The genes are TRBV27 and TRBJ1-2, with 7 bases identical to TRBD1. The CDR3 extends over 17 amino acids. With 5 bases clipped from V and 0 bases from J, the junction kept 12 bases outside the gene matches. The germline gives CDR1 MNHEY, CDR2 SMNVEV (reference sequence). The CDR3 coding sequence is TGTGCCAGCAGTCCTTCCCCCGGACAGGACCCTAACTATGGCTACACCTTC. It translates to CASSPSPGQDPNYGYTF.

The CDR3 DNA reads as TGTGCCAGTAGTATAGAAGGCGGGAACTTCTATGGCTACACCTTC. As protein: CASSIEGGNFYGYTF. This chain connects TRBV19 to TRBJ1-2, with unresolved D. V lost 0 bases to trimming and J lost 4 bases, with 12 bases between them. The CDR3 runs to 15 residues. The germline V gene encodes CDR1 LNHDA and CDR2 SQIVND (reference sequence).

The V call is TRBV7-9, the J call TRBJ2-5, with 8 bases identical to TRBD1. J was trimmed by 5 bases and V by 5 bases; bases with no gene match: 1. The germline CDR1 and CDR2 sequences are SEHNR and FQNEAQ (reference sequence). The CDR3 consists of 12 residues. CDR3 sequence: CASSRDRETQYF. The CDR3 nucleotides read TGTGCCAGCAGCCGGGACAGGGAGACCCAGTACTTC.

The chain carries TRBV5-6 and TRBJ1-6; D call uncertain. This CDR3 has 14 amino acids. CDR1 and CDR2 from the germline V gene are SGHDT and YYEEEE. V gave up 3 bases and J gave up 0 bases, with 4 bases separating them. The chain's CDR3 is CASSSGSYNSPLHF. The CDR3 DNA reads TGTGCCAGCAGCTCCGGCTCCTATAATTCACCCCTCCACTTT.

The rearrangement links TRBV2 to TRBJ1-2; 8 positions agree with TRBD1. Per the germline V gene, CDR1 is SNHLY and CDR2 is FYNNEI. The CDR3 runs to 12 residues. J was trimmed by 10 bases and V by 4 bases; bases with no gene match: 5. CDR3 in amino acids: CASSGPGQAYTF. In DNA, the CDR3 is TGTGCCAGCAGTGGACCGGGACAGGCCTACACCTTC.

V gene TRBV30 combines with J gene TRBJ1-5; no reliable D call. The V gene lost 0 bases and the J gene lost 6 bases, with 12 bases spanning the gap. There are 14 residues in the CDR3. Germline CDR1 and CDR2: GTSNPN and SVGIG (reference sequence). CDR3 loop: CAWSVAGGPQPQHF. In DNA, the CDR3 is TGTGCCTGGAGTGTAGCTGGAGGGCCTCAGCCCCAGCATTTT.

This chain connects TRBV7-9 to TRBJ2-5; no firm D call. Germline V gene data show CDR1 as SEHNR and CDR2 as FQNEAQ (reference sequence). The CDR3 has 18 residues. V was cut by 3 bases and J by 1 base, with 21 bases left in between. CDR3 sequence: CASSFSVGWFEPQETQYF. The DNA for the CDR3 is TGTGCCAGCAGCTTTTCGGTTGGTTGGTTCGAACCCCAAGAGACCCAGTACTTC.

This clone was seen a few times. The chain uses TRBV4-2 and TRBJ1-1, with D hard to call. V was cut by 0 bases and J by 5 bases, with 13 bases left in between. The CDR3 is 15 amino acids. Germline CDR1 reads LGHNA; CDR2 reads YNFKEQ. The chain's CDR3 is CASSQDSFTKTEAFF. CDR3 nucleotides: TGTGCCAGCAGCCAAGATAGTTTCACCAAGACTGAAGCTTTCTTT.

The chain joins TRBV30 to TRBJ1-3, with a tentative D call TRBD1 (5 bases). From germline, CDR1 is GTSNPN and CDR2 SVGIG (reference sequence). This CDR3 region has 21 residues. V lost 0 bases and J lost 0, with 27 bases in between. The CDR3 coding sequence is TGTGCCTGGAGTGTATTCATCGTCTCCTCAGGGTTCGGCGTCTCTGGAAACACCATATATTTT. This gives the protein CAWSVFIVSSGFGVSGNTIYF.

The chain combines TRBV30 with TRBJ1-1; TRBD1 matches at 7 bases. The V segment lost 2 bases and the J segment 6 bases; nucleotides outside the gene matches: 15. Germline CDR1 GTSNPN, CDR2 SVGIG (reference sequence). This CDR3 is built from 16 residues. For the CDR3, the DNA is TGTGCCTGGAGTTCACAATCAAAGACAGGGTCCCCTGAAGCTTTCTTT. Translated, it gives CAWSSQSKTGSPEAFF.